This T cell receptor (beta chain) comes out of a study of T cell responses to AZD1222 COVID-19 vaccine. On the study more broadly: Pooling of second doses given at about 4 or about 12 weeks was done.

Concerning this clone itself: The antigen is not known.

V was pared by 4 bases and J by 9 bases, with 19 bases between. In germline, CDR1 is LNHDA, CDR2 SQIVND (reference sequence). The CDR3 consists of 16 residues. General study results and limits: Clonal diversity was possibly underestimated, and the donors were mostly white British, with more females. Seropositivity was recorded at baseline in only five to seven AZD1222 recipients. There were repertoire samples only from the period after the peak T cell response.

Profiling relied on immunoSEQ multiplex PCR, and the TCRdb table lists in-frame clones only, not all of them. The sample lists around 120,000 clones, 89% occurring once. This receptor was obtained from an adult in good health. V usage is TRBV19 and J usage is TRBJ1-6, with a tentative D call TRBD1 (5 bases). The sequenced sample was peripheral blood, obtained on day 0 of AZD1222 vaccination. CDR3 DNA sequence: TGTGCCAGTAGTACTCCCCCGGATGTTGGGGGTTCACCCCTCCACTTT. Amino acid sequence: CASSTPPDVGGSPLHF.